This T cell receptor beta chain was sequenced for a study of T cell repertoires in cytomegalovirus infection. TCRdb re-called the reads through MiXCR, storing one row per CDR3 protein. The table lists 300,000 to 400,000 distinct CDR3 sequences, 18% of them singletons. This clonotype was observed many times. This TCR was recovered from a human donor in good health (CMV status not recorded). Some clones in this sample may be carry-over from other donors' samples. The sample comprised PBMCs.

CDR3 in DNA: TGTGCCATCAGTGAGGCCTTCGGGGCCATGTCCTACGAGCAGTACTTC. It encodes CAISEAFGAMSYEQYF. The rearrangement links TRBV10-3 to TRBJ2-7; D is perhaps TRBD1 or TRBD2 (5 bases each). V shed 2 bases and J shed 1 base, with 15 bases lying between them. The CDR3 spans 16 residues. Germline values: CDR1 ENHRY, CDR2 SYGVKD.